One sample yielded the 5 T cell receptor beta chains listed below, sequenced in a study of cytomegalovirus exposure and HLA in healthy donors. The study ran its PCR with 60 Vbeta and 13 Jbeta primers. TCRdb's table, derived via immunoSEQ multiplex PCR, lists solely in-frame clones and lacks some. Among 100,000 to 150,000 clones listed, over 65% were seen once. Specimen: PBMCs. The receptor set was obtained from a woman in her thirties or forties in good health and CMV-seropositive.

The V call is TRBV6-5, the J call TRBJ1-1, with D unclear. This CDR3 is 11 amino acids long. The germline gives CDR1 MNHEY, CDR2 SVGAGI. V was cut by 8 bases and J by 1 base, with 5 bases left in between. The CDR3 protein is CASGGNTEAFF. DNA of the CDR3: TGTGCCAGCGGAGGGAACACTGAAGCTTTCTTT.

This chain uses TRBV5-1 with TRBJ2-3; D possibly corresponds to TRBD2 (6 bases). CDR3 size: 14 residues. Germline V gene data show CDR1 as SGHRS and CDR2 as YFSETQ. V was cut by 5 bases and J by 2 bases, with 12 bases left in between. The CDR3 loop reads CASRGGDHTDTQYF. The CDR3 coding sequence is TGCGCCAGCAGGGGGGGTGATCACACAGATACGCAGTATTTT.

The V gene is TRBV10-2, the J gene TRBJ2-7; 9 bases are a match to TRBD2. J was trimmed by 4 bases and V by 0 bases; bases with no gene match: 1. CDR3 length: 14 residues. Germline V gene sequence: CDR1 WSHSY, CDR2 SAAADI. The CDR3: CASSESSGRYEQYF. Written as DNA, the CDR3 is TGCGCCAGCAGTGAGTCGAGCGGGAGGTACGAGCAGTACTTC.

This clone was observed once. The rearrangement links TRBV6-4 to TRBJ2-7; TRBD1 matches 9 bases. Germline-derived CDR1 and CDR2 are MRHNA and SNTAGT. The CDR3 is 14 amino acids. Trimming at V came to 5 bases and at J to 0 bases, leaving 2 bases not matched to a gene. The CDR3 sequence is CASSRQGDSYEQYF. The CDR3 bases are TGTGCCAGCAGTAGACAGGGGGACTCCTACGAGCAGTACTTC.

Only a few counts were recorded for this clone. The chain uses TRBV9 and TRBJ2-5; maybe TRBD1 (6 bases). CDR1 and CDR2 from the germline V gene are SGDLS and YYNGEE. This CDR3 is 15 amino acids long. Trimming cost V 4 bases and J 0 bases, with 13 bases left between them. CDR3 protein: CASSKTGTNQETQYF. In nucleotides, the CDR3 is TGTGCCAGCAGCAAGACCGGGACAAACCAAGAGACCCAGTACTTC. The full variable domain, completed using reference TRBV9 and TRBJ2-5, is DSGVTQTPKHLITATGQRVTLRCSPRSGDLSVYWYQQSLDQGLQFLIQYYNGEERAKGNILERFSAQQFPDLHSELNLSSLELGDSALYFCASSKTGTNQETQYFGPGTRLLVL.